This TCR beta chain is from a study of PD-1 blockade in mismatch repair-deficient tumors. The data were produced by immunoSEQ multiplex PCR, yet TCRdb's version contains in-frame clones alone and is incomplete. There are some 15,000 clones in the sample; 75% to 90% occur only once, and 1.5% to 2% lies in the top ten. CDR1 is LNHDA, CDR2 SQIVND, per germline (reference sequence). The J segment lost 4 bases and the V segment lost 5 bases, leaving 12 bases of the junction unmatched. The CDR3 length is 18 residues. This clone was recorded only once. The clonotype was recovered from an adult with mismatch repair-deficient cancer. The V gene is TRBV19, the J gene TRBJ2-1; 12 nucleotides match TRBD2. The sequencing used PBMCs, collected approximately five months after starting pembrolizumab. CDR3 DNA: TGTGCCAGTAGTCCATCTAGCGGGAGGGTACTTGATTACAATGAGCAGTTCTTC. This translates into CASSPSSGRVLDYNEQFF.